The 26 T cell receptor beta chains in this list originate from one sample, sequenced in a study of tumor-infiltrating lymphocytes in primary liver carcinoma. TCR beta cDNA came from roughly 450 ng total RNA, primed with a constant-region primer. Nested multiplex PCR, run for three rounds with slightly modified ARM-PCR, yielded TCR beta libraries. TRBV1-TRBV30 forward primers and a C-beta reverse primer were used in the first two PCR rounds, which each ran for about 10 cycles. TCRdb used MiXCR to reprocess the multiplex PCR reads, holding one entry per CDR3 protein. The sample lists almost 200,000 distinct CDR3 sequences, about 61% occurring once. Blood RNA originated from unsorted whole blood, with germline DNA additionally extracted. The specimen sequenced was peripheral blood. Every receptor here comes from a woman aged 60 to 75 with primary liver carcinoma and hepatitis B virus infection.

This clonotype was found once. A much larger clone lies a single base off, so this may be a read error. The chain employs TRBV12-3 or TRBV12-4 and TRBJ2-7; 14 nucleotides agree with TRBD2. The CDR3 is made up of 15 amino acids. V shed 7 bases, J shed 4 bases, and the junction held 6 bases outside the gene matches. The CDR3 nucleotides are TGTGCCAGCACCGAGGGACTAGCGGGAGAATACGAGCAGTACTTC. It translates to CASTEGLAGEYEQYF.

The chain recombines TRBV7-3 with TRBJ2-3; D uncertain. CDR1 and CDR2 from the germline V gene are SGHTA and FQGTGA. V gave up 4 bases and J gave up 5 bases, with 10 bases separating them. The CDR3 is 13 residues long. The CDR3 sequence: CASSSYLIDTQYF. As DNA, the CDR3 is TGTGCCAGCAGCTCTTACCTCATAGATACGCAGTATTTT.

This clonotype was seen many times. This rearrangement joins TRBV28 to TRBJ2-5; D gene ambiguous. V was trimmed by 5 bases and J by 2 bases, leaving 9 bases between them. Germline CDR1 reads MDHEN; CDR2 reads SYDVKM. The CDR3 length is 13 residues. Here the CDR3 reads CASSPGSQETQYF. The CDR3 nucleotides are TGTGCCAGCAGTCCTGGGTCTCAAGAGACCCAGTACTTC.

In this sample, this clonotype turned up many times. CDR3 amino acids: CAISDLRQNTEAFF. CDR3 DNA sequence: TGTGCCATCAGTGACCTCAGACAGAACACTGAAGCTTTCTTT. This chain joins TRBV10-3 and TRBJ1-1; D not resolved. The CDR3 covers 14 residues. Germline V gene lookup returns CDR1 ENHRY and CDR2 SYGVKD. Trimming left V 3 bases short and J 1 base short, with 9 bases between.

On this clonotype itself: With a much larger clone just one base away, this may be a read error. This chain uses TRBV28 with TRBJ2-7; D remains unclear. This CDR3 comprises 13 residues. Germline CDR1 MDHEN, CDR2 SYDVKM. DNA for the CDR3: TGTGCCAGCAGTTCAACAGCGACCTACAAGCAGTACTTC. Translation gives CASSSTATYKQYF.

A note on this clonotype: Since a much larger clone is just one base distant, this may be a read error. Here the CDR3 reads CASSGRVNSYNEQFF. In DNA form, the CDR3 reads TGTGCCAGCAGTGGCCGGGTTAACTCCTACAATGAGCAGTTCTTC. This chain uses TRBV12-3 or TRBV12-4 with TRBJ2-1; the D is unclear. The length of the CDR3 is 15 residues. With 5 bases removed from V and 0 bases from J, the gap between germline ends came to 11 bases.

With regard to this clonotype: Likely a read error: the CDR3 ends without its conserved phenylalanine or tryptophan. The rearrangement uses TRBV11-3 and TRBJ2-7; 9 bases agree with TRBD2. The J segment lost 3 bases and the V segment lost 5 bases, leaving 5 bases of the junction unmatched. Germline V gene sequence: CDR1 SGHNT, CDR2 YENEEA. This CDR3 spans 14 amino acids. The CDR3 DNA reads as TGTGCCAGCAGCCCGGCGGGAGGGGGCTACGAGCAGTACTCT. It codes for CASSPAGGGYEQYS.

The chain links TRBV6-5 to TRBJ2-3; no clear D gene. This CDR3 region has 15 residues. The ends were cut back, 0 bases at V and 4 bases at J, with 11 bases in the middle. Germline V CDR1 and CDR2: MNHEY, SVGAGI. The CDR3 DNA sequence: TGTGCCAGCAGTTACTCCCCGGACCGAGCAGATACGCAGTATTTT. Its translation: CASSYSPDRADTQYF.

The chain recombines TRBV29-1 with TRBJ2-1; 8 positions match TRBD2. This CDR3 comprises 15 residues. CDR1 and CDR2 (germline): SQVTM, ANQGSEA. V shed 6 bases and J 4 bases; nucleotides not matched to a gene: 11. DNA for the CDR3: TGCAGCGTACGAGGTTCTAGCGGGTGTTACAATGAGCAGTTCTTC. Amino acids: CSVRGSSGCYNEQFF.

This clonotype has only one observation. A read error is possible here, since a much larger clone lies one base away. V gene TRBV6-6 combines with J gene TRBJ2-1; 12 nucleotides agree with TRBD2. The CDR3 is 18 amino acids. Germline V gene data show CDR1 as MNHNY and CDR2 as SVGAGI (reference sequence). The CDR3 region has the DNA TGTGCCAGCACCGGGACTAGCGGGCGTCTCCGAACCTACAATGAGAAGTTCTTC. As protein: CASTGTSGRLRTYNEKFF.

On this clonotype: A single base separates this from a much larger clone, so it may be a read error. CDR3 sequence: CASSLWQAVYEQYF. CDR3 DNA: TGTGCCAGCAGCTTGTGGCAGGCGGTGTACGAGCAGTACTTC. The V call is TRBV5-6, the J call TRBJ2-7; D unresolved. Germline V gene lookup returns CDR1 SGHDT and CDR2 YYEEEE. Trimming removed 1 base from V and 4 bases from J, with 12 bases in between. This CDR3 is 14 amino acids long.

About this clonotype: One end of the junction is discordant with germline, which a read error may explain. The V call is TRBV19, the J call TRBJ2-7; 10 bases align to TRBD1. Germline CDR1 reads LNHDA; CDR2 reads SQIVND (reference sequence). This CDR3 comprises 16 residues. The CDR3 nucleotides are TGTGCCTGTAGTACTCGAGGACAGGGGGACTCCTACGAGCAGTACTTC. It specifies CACSTRGQGDSYEQYF. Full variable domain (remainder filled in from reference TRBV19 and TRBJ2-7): DGGITQSPKYLFRKEGQNVTLSCEQNLNHDAMYWYRQDPGQGLRLIYYSQIVNDFQKGDIAEGYSVSREKKESFPLTVTSAQKNPTAFYLCACSTRGQGDSYEQYFGPGTRLTVT.

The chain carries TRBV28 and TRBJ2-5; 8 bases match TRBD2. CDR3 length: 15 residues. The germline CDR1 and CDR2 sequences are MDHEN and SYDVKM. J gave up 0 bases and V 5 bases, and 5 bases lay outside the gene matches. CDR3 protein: CASSALAVYQETQYF. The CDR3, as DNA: TGTGCCAGCAGTGCACTAGCGGTGTACCAAGAGACCCAGTACTTC.

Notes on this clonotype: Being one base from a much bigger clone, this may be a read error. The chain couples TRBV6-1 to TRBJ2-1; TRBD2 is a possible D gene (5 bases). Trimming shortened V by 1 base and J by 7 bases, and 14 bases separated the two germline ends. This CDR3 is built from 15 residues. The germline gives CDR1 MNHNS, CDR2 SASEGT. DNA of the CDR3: TGTGCCAGCAGTGAAGGGGCCCTAGCCAGGAATGAGCAGTTCTTC. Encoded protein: CASSEGALARNEQFF.

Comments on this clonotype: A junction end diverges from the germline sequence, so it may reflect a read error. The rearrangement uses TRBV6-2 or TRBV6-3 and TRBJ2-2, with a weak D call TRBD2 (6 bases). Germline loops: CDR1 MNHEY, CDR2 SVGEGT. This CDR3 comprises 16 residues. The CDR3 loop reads CASSYSDGRRVGELFF. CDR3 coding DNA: TGTGCCAGCAGTTACTCTGACGGGAGAAGAGTCGGGGAGTTGTTTTTT.

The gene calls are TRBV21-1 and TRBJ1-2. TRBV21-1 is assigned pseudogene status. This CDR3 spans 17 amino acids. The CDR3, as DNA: TGTACCAGCAGCAAAGGGAGCAGGGAGGGGATGGAAAATGGCTACACCTTC. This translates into CTSSKGSREGMENGYTF.

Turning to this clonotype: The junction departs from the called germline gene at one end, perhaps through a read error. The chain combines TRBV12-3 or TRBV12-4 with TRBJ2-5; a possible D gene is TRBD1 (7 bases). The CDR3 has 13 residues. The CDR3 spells CASATGPGGTHYF. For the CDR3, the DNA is TGTGCCAGCGCGACAGGGCCCGGAGGGACCCACTACTTC.

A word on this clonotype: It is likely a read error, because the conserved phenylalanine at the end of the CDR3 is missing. The CDR3 here is CASSFTGGGEQYL. The CDR3 DNA is TGTGCCAGCAGCTTCACAGGGGGCGGCGAGCAGTACCTC. The chain uses TRBV13 and TRBJ2-7, with 9 positions matching TRBD1. After removal of 3 bases from V and 6 bases from J, the junction contained 3 bases not matched to a gene. Looked up from germline, CDR1 is PRHDT and CDR2 is FYEKMQ (reference sequence). CDR3 size: 13 residues.

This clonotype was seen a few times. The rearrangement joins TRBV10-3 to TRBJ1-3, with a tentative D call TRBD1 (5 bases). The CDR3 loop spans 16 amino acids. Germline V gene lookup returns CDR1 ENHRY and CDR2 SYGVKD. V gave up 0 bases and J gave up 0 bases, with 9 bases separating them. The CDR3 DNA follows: TGTGCCATCAGTGAGTCGGGGCAGTCCTCTGGAAACACCATATATTTT. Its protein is CAISESGQSSGNTIYF.

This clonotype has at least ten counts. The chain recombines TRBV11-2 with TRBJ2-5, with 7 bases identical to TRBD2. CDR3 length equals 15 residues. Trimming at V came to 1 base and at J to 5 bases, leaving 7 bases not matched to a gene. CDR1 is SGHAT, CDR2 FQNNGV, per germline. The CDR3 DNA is TGTGCCAGCAGCTTAGGGGGGGGAATCCGCGAGACCCAGTACTTC. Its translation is CASSLGGGIRETQYF. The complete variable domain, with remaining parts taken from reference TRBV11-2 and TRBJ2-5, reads EAGVAQSPRYKIIEKRQSVAFWCNPISGHATLYWYQQILGQGPKLLIQFQNNGVVDDSQLPKDRFSAERLKGVDSTLKIQPAKLEDSAVYLCASSLGGGIRETQYFGPGTRLLVL.

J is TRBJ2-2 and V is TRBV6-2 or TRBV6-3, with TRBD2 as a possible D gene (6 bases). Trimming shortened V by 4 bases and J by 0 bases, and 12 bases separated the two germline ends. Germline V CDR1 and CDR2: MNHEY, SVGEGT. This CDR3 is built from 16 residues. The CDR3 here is CASSSWGGTNTGELFF. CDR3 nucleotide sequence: TGTGCCAGCAGTTCATGGGGCGGGACGAACACCGGGGAGCTGTTTTTT.

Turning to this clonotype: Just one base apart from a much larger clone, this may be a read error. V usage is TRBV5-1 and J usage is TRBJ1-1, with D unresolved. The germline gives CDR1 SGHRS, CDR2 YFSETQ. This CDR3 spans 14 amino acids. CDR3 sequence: CASSLGLGNSEAFF. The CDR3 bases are TGCGCCAGCAGCTTGGGATTGGGGAACTCTGAAGCTTTCTTT.

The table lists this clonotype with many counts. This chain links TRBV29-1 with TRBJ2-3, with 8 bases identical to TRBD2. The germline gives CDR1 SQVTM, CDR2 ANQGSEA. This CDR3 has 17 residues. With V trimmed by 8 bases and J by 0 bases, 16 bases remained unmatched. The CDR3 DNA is TGCAGCCCAAAGGGGGTAGCGGGGAGGGGTAGCACAGATACGCAGTATTTT. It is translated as CSPKGVAGRGSTDTQYF.

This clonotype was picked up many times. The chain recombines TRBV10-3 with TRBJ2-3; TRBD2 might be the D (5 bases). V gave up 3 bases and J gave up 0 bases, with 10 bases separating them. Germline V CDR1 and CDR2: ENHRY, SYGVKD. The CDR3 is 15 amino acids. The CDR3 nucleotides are TGTGCCATCAGTGATGGCGGGCTTAGCACAGATACGCAGTATTTT. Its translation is CAISDGGLSTDTQYF.

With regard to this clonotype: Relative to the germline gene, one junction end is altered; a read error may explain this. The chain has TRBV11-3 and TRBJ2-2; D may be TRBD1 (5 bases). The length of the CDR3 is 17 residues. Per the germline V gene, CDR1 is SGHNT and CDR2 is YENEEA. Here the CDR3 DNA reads TGTGCCGGCAGCTTCGGTCAGGGCAACGGGAACACCGGGGAGCTGTTTTTT. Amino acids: CAGSFGQGNGNTGELFF.

CDR3 coding DNA: TGTGCCACCAGCAGCCCCTCTTGGGCCCAGCCCCAGCATTTT. Protein sequence: CATSSPSWAQPQHF. This chain joins TRBV15 and TRBJ1-5; no clear D. Per germline, CDR1 LNHNV and CDR2 YYDKDF (reference sequence). The ends were cut back, 3 bases at V and 7 bases at J, with 13 bases in the middle. The CDR3 sequence is 14 residues long.